This record looks at one T cell receptor (beta chain) sequence and its context. This clone was recorded a few times. Which antigen it targets is not known. No base qualities exist here, and no much larger clone lies one base off it. This specimen belongs to a study of T cell changes during pregnancy in multiple sclerosis (dated by TCRdb to the late 2010s). With respect to the entire study: Changes in the T cell repertoire over the course of pregnancy were examined in this study in women with multiple sclerosis.

The protocol used for the library was the immunoSEQ multiplex PCR assay. TCRdb's version of the immuneACCESS table is confined to in-frame rearrangements and falls short of the full clone set. An unresolved V gene accounts for under half of the shortfall where checked; the remainder is of unknown origin. This sample has fewer than 45,000 clones in its table, and 91% of those were observed once. Of the sample, 0.47% falls within the top ten clones. The CDR3 contains 14 residues, cysteine and phenylalanine counted. Only the CDR3 DNA is retained, 42 bases long and in frame from the first base. The CDR1 and CDR2 encoded by the germline V gene are SGDLS and YYNGEE. Trimming takes 0 bases from V and 7 bases from J, and the germline ends sit 13 bases apart.

The input for sequencing was CD4+ T cells from peripheral blood mononuclear cells, taken in the second trimester of pregnancy. The receptor was derived from a female donor in good health, enrolled as a control in a pregnancy study. This sequence uses TRBV9 and TRBJ1-2; the D gene is perhaps TRBD1, on 5 matching bases. At the DNA level, the sequence is TGTGCCAGCAGCGTAGCGGCCCAAGGGGTTGGCTACACCTTC. Its coded protein is CASSVAAQGVGYTF.